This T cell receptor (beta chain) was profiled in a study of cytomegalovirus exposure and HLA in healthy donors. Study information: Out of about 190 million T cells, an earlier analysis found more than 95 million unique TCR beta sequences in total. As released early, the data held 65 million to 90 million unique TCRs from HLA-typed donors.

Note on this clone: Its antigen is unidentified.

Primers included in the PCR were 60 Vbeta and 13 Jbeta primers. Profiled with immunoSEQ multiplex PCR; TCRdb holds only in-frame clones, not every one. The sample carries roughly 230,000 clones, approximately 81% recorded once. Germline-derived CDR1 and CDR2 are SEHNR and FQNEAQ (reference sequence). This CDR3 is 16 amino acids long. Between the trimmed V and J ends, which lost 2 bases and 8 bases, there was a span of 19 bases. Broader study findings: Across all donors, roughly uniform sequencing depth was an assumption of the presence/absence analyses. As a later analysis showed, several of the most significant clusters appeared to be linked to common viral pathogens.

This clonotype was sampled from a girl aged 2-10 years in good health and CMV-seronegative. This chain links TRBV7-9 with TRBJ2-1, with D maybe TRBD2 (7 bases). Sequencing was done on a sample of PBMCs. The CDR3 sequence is CASSLSFGGGAHEQFF. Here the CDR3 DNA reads TGTGCCAGCAGCTTATCGTTCGGAGGGGGGGCACATGAGCAGTTCTTC.